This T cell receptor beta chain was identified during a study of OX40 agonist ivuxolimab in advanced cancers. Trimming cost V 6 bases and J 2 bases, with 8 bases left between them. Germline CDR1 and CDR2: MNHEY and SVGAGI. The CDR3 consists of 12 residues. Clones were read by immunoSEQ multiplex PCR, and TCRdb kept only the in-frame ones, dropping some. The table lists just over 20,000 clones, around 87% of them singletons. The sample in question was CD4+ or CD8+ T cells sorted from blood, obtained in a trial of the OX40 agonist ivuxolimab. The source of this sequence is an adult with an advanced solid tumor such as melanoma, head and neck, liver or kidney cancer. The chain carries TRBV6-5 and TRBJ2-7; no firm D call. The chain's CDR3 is CASSSGPYEQYF. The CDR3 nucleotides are TGTGCCAGCAGCTCCGGACCCTACGAGCAGTACTTC.